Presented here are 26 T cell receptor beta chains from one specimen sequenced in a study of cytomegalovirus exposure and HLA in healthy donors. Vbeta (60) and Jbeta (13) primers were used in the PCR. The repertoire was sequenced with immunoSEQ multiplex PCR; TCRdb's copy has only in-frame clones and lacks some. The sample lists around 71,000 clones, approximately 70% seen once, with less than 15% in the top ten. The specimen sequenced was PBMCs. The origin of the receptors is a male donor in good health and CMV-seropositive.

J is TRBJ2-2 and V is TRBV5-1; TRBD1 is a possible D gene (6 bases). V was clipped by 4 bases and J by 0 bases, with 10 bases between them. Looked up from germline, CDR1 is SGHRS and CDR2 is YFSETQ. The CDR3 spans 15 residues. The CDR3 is CASSPGHANTGELFF. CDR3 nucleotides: TGCGCCAGCAGCCCGGGACACGCGAACACCGGGGAGCTGTTTTTT.

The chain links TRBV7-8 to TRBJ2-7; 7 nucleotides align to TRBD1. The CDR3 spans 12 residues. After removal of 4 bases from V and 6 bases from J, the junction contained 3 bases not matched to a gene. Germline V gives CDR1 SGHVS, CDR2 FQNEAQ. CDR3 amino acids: CASSYYRGEQYF. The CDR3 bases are TGTGCCAGCAGCTACTACAGGGGCGAGCAGTACTTC.

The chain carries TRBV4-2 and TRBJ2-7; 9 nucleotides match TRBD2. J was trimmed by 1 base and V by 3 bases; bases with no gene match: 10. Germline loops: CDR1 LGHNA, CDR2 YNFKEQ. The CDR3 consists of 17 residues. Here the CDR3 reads CASSQADGLAGSYEQYF. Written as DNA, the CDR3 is TGTGCCAGCAGCCAGGCCGATGGGCTAGCGGGATCCTACGAGCAGTACTTC.

The CDR3 here is CAWAQGGETQYF. CDR3 bases: TGTGCCTGGGCGCAGGGAGGGGAGACCCAGTACTTC. The chain links TRBV30 to TRBJ2-5; TRBD2 aligns across 7 bases. The J segment lost 5 bases and the V segment lost 5 bases, leaving 5 bases of the junction unmatched. The CDR3 runs 12 residues. From germline, CDR1 is GTSNPN and CDR2 SVGIG (reference sequence).

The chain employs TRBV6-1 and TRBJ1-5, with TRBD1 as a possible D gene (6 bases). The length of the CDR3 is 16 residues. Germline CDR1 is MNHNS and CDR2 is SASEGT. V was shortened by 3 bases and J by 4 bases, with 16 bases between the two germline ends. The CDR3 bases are TGTGCCAGCAGTGATAAGTCAGGGGTACGGAATCAGCCCCAGCATTTT. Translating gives CASSDKSGVRNQPQHF.

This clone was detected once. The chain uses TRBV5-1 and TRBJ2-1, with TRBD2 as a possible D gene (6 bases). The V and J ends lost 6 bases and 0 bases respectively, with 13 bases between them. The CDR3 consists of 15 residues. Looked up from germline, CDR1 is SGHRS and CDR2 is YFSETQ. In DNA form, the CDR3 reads TGCGCCAGCACCCTTAGCGGCCCCTCCTACAATGAGCAGTTCTTC. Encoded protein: CASTLSGPSYNEQFF.

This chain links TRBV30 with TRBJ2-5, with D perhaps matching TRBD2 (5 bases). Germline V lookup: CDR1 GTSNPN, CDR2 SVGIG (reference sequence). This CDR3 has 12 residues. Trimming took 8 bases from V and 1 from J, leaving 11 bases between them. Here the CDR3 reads CATGVLQETQYF. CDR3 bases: TGTGCCACCGGGGTCCTCCAAGAGACCCAGTACTTC.

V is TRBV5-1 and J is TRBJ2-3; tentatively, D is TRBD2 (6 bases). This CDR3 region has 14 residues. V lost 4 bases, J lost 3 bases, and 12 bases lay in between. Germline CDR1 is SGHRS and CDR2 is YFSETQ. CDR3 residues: CASSAGGGTDTQYF. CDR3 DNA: TGCGCCAGCAGCGCCGGGGGTGGGACAGATACGCAGTATTTT.

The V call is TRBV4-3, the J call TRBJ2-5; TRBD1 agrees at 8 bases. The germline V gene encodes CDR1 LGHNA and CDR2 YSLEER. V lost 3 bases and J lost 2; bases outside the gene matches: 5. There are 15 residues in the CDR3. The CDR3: CASSQGWTGQETQYF. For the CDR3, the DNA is TGCGCCAGCAGCCAGGGATGGACAGGGCAAGAGACCCAGTACTTC.

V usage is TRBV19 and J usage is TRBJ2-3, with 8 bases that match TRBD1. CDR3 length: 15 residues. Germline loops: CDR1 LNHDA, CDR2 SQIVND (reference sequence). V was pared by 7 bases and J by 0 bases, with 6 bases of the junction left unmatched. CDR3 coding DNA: TGTGCCAGTAACCGCAGGGGGCAGAGCACAGATACGCAGTATTTT. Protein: CASNRRGQSTDTQYF.

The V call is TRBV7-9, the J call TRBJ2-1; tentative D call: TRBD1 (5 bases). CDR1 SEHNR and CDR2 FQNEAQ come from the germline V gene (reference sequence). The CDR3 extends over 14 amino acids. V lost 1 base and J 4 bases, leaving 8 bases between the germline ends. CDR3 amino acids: CASSLVDRYNEQFF. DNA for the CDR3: TGTGCCAGCAGCTTAGTTGACAGATACAATGAGCAGTTCTTC.

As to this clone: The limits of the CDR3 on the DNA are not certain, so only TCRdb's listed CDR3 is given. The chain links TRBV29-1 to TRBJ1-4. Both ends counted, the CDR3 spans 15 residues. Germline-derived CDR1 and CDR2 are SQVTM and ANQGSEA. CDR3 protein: CSVVGAGTRRRKTVF.

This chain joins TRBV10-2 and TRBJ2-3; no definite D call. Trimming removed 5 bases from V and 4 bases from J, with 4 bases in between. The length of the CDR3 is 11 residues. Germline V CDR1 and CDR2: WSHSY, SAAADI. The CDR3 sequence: CASSSPDTQYF. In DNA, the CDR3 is TGCGCCAGCAGTTCTCCAGATACGCAGTATTTT.

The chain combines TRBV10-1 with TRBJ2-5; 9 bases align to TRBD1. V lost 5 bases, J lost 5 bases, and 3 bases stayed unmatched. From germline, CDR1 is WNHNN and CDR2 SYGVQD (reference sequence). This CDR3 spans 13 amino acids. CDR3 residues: CASSPGQGETQYF. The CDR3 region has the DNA TGCGCCAGCAGTCCGGGACAGGGTGAGACCCAGTACTTC.

The CDR3 DNA is TGTGCCAGCAGCATACAGGGGTGGGGGGAAGCTTTCTTT. Translating it yields CASSIQGWGEAFF. J is TRBJ1-1 and V is TRBV5-6; TRBD1 matches at 7 bases. This CDR3 is built from 13 residues. The V and J ends lost 4 bases and 8 bases, in that order; junction bases with no gene match: 8. The V gene's germline CDR1 is SGHDT and CDR2 YYEEEE.

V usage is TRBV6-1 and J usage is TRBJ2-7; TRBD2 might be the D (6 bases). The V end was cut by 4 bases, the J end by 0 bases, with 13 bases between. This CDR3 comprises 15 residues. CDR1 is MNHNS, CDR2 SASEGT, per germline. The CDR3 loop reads CASSGGTSNSYEQYF. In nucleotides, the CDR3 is TGTGCCAGCAGTGGGGGGACTTCTAACTCCTACGAGCAGTACTTC.

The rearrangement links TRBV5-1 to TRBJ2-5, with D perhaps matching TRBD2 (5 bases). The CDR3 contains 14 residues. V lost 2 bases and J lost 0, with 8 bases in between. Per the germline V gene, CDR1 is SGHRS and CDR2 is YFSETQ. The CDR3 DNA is TGCGCCAGCAGCTTTGCGCGGGACCAAGAGACCCAGTACTTC. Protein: CASSFARDQETQYF. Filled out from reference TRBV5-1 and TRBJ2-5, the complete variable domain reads KAGVTQTPRYLIKTRGQQVTLSCSPISGHRSVSWYQQTPGQGLQFLFEYFSETQRNKGNFPGRFSGRQFSNSRSEMNVSTLELGDSALYLCASSFARDQETQYFGPGTRLLVL.

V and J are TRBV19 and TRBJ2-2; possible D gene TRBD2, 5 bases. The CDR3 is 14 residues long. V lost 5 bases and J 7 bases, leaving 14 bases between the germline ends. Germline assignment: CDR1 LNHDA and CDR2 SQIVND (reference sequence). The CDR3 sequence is CASSLNRRGGELFF. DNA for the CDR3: TGTGCCAGTAGTTTAAATCGACGGGGCGGGGAGCTGTTTTTT.

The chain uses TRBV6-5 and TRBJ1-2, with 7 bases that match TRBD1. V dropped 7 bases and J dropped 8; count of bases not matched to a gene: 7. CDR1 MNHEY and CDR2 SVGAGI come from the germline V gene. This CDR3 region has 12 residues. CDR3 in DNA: TGTGCCAGCACCCCTGACAGGGAAGGCTACACCTTC. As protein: CASTPDREGYTF.

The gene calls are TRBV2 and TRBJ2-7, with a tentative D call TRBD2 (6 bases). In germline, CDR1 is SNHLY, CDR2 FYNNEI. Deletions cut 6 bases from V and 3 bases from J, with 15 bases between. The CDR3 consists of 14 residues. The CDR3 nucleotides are TGTGCCAGCAGCTCGGGACTCAACAGCTACGAGCAGTACTTC. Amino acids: CASSSGLNSYEQYF.

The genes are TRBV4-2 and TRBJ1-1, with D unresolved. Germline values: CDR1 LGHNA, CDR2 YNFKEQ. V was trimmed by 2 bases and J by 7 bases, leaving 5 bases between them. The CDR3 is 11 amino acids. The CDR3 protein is CASSQINEAFF. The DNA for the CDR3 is TGTGCCAGCAGCCAAATTAATGAAGCTTTCTTT.

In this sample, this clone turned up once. CDR3 sequence reads: CASSFAGPNTEAFF. The CDR3 DNA reads TGTGCCAGCAGTTTTGCGGGACCGAACACTGAAGCTTTCTTT. This chain connects TRBV27 to TRBJ1-1, with D possibly TRBD1 on 5 matching bases. V was shortened by 3 bases and J by 1 base, with 9 bases between the two germline ends. The CDR3 has 14 residues. Per the germline V gene, CDR1 is MNHEY and CDR2 is SMNVEV (reference sequence).

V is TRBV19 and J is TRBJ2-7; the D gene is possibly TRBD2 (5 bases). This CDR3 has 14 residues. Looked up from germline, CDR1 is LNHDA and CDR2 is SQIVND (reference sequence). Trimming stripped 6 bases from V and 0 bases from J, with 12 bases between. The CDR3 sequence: CASRPRRSSYEQYF. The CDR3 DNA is TGTGCCAGTAGGCCACGGAGGAGCTCCTACGAGCAGTACTTC.

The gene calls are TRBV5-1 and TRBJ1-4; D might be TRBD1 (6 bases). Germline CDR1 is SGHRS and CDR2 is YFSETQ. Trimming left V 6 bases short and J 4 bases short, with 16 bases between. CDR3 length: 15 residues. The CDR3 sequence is CASTSGGGGNEKLFF. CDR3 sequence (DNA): TGCGCCAGCACATCGGGAGGGGGGGGTAATGAAAAACTGTTTTTT.

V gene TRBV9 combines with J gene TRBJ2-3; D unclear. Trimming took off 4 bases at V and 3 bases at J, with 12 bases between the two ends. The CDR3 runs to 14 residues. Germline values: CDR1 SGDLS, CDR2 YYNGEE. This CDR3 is CASSWLADTDTQYF. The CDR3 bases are TGTGCCAGCAGCTGGCTTGCCGATACAGATACGCAGTATTTT.

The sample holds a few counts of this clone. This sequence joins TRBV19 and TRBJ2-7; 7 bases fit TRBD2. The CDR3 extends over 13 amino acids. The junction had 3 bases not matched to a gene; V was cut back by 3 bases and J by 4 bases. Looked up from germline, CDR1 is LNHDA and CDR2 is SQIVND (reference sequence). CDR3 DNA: TGTGCCAGTAGTATTGGGGAGGGGTACGAGCAGTACTTC. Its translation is CASSIGEGYEQYF.